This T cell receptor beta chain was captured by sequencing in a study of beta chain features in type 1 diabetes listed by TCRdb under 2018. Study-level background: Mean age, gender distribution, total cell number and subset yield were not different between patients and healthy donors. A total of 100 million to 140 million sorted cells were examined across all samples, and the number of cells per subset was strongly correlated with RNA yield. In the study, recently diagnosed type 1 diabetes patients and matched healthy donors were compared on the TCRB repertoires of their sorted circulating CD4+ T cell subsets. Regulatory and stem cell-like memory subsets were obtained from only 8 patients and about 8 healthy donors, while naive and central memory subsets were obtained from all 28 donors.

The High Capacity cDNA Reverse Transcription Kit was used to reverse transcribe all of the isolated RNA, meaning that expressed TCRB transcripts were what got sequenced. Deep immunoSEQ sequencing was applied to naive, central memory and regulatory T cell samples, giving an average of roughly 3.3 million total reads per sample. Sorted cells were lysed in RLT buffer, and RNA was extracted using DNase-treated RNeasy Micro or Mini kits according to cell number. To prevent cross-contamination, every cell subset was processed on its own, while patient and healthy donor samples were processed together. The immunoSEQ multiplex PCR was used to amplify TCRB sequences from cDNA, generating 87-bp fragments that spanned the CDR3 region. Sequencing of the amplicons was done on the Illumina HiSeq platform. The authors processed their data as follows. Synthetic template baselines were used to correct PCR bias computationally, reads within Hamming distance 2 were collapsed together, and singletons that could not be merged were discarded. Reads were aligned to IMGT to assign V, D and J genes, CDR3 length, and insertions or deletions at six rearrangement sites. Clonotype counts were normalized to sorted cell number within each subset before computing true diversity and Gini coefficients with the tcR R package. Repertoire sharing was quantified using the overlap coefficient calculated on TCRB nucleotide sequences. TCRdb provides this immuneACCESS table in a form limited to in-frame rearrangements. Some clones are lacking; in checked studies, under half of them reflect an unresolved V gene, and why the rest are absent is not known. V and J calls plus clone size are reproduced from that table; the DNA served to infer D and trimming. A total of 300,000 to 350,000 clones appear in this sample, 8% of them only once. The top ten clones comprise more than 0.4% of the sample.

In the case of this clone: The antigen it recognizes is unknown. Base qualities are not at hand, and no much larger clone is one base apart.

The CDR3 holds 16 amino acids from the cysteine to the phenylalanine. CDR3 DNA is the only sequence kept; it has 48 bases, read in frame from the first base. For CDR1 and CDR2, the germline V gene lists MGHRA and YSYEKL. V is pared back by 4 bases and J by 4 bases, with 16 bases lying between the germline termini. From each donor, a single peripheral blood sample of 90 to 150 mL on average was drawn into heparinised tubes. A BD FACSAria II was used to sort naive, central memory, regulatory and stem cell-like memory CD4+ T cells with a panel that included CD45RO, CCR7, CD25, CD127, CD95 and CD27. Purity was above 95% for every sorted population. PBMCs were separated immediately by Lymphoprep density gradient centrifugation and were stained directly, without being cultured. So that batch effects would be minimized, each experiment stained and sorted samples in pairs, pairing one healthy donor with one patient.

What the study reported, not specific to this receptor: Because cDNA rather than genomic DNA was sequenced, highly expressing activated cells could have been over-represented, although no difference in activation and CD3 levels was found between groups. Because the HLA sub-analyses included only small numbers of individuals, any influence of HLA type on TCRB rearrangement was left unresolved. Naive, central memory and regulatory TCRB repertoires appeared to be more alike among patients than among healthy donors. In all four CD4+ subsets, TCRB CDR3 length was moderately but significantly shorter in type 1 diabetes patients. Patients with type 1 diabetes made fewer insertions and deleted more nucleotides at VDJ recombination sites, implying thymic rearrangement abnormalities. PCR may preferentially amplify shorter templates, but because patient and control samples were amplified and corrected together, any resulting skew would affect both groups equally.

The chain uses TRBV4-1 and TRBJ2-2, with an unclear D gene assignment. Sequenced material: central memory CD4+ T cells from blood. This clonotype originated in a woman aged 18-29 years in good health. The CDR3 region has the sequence CASSLVSVAGTGELFF. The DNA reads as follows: TGCGCCAGCAGCCTTGTAAGTGTTGCTGGCACCGGGGAGCTGTTTTTT.